This TCR beta chain stems from a study of T cells expressing NK-cell markers. Overall study context: Out of eight donors sequenced, seven tested HCMV-seropositive and the remaining one seronegative. Study-wide results and limits: About 6 donors had dominant NKG2C+ clonotypes that comprised roughly 1.0-8% of their CD8+ T cells. These clonotypes, the leaders elsewhere, also led the CD3+CD56-NKG2C+ fraction in several donors.

The authors made TCR beta cDNA libraries by 5'RACE template switching. This switching added a universal primer site and UMIs. TCRdb re-called the 5' RACE reads, yielding one record per CDR3 amino acid sequence without DNA. The data include some 16,000 distinct CDR3 sequences; the top ten clones carry 50% to 60%. Comment on this clonotype: Its cognate antigen is unknown.

This TCR was sampled from a man aged 18-75 years in good health. Source material: blood T cells: a sorted CD56 or NKG2C T cell subset, CD4+ or CD8+ T cells, or bulk PBMC T cells (not recorded which).

The CDR3 reads CASSLGQGAGANVLTF. The V call is TRBV7-2, the J call TRBJ2-6; checking the TCRdb D call of TRBD1 is not possible without DNA. CDR1 and CDR2 from the germline V gene are SGHTA and FQGNSA. This CDR3 region has 16 residues.